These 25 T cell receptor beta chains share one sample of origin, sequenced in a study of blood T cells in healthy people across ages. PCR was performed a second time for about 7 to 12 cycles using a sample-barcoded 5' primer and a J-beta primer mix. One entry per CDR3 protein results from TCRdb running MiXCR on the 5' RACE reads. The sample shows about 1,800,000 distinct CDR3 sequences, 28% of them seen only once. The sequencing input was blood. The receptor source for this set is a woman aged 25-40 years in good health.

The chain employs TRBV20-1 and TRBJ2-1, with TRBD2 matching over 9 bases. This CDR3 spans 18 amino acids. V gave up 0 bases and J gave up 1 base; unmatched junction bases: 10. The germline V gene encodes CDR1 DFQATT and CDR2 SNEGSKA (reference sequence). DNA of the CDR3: TGCAGTGCTAGAGATCACGGTAGCGGGGGTCAATCCTACAATGAGCAGTTCTTC. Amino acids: CSARDHGSGGQSYNEQFF.

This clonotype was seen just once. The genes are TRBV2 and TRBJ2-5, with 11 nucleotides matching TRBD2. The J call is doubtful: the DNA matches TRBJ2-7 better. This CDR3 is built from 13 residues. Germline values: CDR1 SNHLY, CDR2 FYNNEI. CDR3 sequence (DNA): TGTGCCAACGTAGCGGGAGGGTCTTACGAGCAGTACTTC. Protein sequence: CANVAGGSYEQYF.

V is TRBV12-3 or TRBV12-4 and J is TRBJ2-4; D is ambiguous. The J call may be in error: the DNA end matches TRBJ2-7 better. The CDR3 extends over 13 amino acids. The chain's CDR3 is CASSPGPALEQYF. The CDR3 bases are TGTGCCAGCAGTCCTGGACCAGCCCTCGAGCAGTACTTC.

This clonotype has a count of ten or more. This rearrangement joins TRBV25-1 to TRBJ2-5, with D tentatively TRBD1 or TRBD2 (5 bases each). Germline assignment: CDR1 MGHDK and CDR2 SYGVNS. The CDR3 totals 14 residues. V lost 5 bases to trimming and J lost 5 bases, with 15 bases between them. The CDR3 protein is CASSPGRTRETQYF. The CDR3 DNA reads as TGTGCCAGCAGTCCGGGACGGACCAGGGAGACCCAGTACTTC.

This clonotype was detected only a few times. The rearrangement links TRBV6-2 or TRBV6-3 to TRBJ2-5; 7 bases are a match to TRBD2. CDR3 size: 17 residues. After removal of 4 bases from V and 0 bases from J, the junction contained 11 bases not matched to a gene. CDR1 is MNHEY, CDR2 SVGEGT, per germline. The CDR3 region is CASSSVWAGVDQETQYF. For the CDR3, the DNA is TGTGCCAGCAGTTCCGTCTGGGCGGGAGTGGACCAAGAGACCCAGTACTTC.

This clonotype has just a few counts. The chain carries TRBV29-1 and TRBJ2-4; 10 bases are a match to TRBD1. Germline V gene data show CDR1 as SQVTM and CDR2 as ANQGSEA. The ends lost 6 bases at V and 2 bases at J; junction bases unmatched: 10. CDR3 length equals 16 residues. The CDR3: CSVDHRDRGPKNIQYF. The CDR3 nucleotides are TGCAGCGTCGATCACCGGGACAGGGGACCCAAAAACATTCAGTACTTC.

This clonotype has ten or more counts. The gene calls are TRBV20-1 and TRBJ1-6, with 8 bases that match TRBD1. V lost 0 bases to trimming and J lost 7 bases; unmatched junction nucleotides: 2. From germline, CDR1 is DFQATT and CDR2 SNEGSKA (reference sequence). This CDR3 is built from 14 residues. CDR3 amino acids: CSARDQGANSPLHF. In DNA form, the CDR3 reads TGCAGTGCTAGAGATCAGGGGGCGAATTCACCCCTCCACTTT.

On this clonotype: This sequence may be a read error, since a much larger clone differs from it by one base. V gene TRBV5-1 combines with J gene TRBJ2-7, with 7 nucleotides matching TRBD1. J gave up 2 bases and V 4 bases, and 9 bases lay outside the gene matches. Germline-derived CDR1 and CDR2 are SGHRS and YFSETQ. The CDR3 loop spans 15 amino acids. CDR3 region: CASSRDSRYTYEQYF. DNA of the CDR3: TGCGCCAGCAGCCGGGACAGCAGGTACACCTACGAGCAGTACTTC.

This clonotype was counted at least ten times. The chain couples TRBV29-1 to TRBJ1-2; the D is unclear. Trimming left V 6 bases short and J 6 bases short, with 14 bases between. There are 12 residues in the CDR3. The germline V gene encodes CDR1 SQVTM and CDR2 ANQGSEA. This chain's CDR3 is CSVLRPGDGYTF. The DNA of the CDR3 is TGCAGCGTGCTCCGGCCGGGAGATGGCTACACCTTC.

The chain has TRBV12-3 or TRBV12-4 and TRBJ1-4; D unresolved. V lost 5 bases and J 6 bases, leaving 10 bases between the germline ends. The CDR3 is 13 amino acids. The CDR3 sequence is CASSSPWDEKLFF. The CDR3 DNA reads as TGTGCCAGCAGTAGCCCCTGGGATGAAAAACTGTTTTTT.

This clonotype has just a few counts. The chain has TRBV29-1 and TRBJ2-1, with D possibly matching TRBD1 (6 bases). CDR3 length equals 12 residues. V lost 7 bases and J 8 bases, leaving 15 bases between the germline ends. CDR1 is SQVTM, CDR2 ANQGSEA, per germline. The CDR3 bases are TGCAGCGCCTCCACAGGGTTCCATGAGCAGTTCTTC. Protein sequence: CSASTGFHEQFF.

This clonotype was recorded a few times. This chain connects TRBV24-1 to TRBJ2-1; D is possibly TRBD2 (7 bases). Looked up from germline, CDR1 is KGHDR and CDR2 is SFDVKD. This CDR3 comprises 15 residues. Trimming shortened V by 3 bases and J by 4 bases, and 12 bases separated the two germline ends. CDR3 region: CATSDDGGPYNEQFF. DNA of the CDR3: TGTGCCACCAGTGATGACGGGGGGCCTTACAATGAGCAGTTCTTC.

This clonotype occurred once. The DNA of the CDR3 is TGTGCCAGCAGCTTAGACCGCGCCTCCTCTGGAAACACCATATATTTT. Its protein is CASSLDRASSGNTIYF. J is TRBJ1-3 and V is TRBV11-2; D is undetermined. CDR3 length: 16 amino acids. V was clipped by 0 bases and J by 0 bases, with 9 bases between them. Germline loops: CDR1 SGHAT, CDR2 FQNNGV.

The CDR3 bases are TGTGCCAGCAGCGTAGCTGGGGGGAGTTCACCCCTCCACTTT. Its translation: CASSVAGGSSPLHF. This chain connects TRBV9 to TRBJ1-6; possibly TRBD1 for D (5 bases). Deletions cut 0 bases from V and 9 bases from J, with 10 bases between. Germline CDR1 SGDLS, CDR2 YYNGEE. The CDR3 sequence is 14 residues long.

CDR3 residues: CATRSYGELFF. The CDR3 DNA sequence: TGTGCCACCCGGTCTTACGGGGAGCTGTTTTTT. The genes are TRBV6-5 and TRBJ2-2; no definite D call. CDR1 and CDR2 (germline): MNHEY, SVGAGI. The CDR3 is made up of 11 amino acids. Trimming took off 10 bases at V and 7 bases at J, with 10 bases between the two ends.

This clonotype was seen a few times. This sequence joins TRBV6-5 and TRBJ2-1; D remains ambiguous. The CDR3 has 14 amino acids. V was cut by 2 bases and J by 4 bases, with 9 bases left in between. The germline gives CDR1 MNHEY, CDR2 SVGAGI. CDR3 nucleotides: TGTGCCAGCAGTTACCGAGAGTTATACAATGAGCAGTTCTTC. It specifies CASSYRELYNEQFF.

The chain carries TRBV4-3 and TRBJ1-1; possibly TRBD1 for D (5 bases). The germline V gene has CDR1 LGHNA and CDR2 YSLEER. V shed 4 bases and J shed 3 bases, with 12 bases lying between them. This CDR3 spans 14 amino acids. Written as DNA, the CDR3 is TGCGCCAGCAGCCGCGCCGGGACCGACACTGAAGCTTTCTTT. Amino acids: CASSRAGTDTEAFF.

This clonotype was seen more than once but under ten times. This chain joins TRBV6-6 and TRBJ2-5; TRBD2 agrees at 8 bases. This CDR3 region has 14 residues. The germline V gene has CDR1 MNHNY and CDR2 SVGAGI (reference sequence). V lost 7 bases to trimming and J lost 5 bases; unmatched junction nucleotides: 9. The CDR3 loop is CASTLTGLVETQYF. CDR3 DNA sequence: TGTGCCAGCACCCTAACGGGACTAGTGGAGACCCAGTACTTC.

CDR3 region: CASSEGRTGVNQPQHF. Here the CDR3 DNA reads TGTGCCAGCAGTGAAGGGCGGACAGGCGTCAATCAGCCCCAGCATTTT. The rearrangement joins TRBV6-1 to TRBJ1-5; TRBD1 matches 7 bases. With V trimmed by 1 base and J by 3 bases, 6 bases remained unmatched. The V gene's germline CDR1 is MNHNS and CDR2 SASEGT. CDR3 length equals 16 residues.

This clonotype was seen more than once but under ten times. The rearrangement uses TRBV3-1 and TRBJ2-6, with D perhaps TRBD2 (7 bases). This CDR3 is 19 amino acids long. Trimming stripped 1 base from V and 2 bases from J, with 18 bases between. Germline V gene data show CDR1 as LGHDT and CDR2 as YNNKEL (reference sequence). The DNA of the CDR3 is TGTGCCAGCAGCCAAGGAGGGGGGGCGTTAACTACTGGGGCCAACGTCCTGACTTTC. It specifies CASSQGGGALTTGANVLTF.

CDR3 in amino acids: CSAKKIQETQYF. The DNA of the CDR3 is TGCAGTGCAAAAAAGATCCAAGAGACCCAGTACTTC. The chain recombines TRBV20-1 with TRBJ2-5; D gene uncertain. Trimming took 6 bases from V and 1 from J, leaving 9 bases between them. CDR1 is DFQATT and CDR2 is SNEGSKA in the germline V gene (reference sequence). There are 12 residues in the CDR3.

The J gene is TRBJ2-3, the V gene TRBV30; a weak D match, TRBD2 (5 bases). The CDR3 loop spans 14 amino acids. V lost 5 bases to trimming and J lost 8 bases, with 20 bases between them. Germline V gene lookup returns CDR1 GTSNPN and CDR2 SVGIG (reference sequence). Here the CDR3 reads CAWGGKAEVGTQYF. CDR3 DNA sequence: TGTGCCTGGGGAGGAAAAGCGGAAGTAGGTACGCAGTATTTT.

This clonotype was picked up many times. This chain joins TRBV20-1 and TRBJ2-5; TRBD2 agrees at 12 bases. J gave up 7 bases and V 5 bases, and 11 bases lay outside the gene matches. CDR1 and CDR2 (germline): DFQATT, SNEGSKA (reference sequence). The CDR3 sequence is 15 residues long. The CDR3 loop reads CSAPLAGGPEGTQYF. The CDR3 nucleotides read TGCAGTGCTCCGCTAGCGGGAGGGCCAGAGGGGACCCAGTACTTC.

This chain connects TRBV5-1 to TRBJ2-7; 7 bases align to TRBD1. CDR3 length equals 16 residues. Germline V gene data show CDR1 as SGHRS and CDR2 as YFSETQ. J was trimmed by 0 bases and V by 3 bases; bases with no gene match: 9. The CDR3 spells CASSWPRTGNSYEQYF. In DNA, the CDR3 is TGCGCCAGCAGCTGGCCCCGGACAGGTAACTCCTACGAGCAGTACTTC.

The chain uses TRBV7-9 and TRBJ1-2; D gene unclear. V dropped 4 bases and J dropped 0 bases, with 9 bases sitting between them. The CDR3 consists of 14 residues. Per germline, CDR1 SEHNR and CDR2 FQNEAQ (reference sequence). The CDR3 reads CASSYNSPNYGYTF. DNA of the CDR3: TGTGCCAGCAGCTATAACAGTCCTAACTATGGCTACACCTTC.